A single sample gave rise to the 29 T cell receptor beta chains below, sequenced in a study of T cell repertoires in cytomegalovirus infection. Via MiXCR, TCRdb re-called the reads, giving one row per CDR3 protein. The sample consists of approximately 730,000 distinct CDR3 sequences, around 29% of them appearing once. For these TCRs, the target antigens are not known. The material was cultured CD8+ T cells from PBMCs, obtained from culture after CMV antigen stimulation. These receptors originate from a human donor in good health (CMV status not recorded). Some clones in this sample may be carry-over from other donors' samples.

The V call is TRBV18, the J call TRBJ1-1; a possible D gene is TRBD1 (5 bases). The CDR3 sequence is 14 residues long. Trimming stripped 3 bases from V and 6 bases from J, with 14 bases between. Germline assignment: CDR1 KGHSH and CDR2 LQKENI. CDR3 DNA: TGTGCCAGCTCACCTCCTCCCGGGGACCCTGAAGCTTTCTTT. It codes for CASSPPPGDPEAFF.

The rearrangement links TRBV27 to TRBJ1-2; 8 bases are shared with TRBD1. Germline CDR1 MNHEY, CDR2 SMNVEV (reference sequence). The CDR3 sequence is 14 residues long. V was pared by 3 bases and J by 4 bases, with 4 bases of the junction left unmatched. Written as DNA, the CDR3 is TGTGCCAGCAGTTTGGACAGGGTAGGCTATGGCTACACCTTC. This codes for CASSLDRVGYGYTF.

The V gene is TRBV29-1, the J gene TRBJ2-2; D assignment may be TRBD1 or TRBD2 (5 bases each). Germline assignment: CDR1 SQVTM and CDR2 ANQGSEA. The length of the CDR3 is 13 residues. Trimming took off 3 bases at V and 3 bases at J, with 8 bases between the two ends. The CDR3 DNA is TGCAGCGTTGAGGTGGGGGACACCGGGGAGCTGTTTTTT. Its protein is CSVEVGDTGELFF.

This clonotype was picked up many times. The chain uses TRBV12-3 or TRBV12-4 and TRBJ2-1, with no clear D. This CDR3 region has 13 residues. Deletions cut 10 bases from V and 1 base from J, with 11 bases between. Here the CDR3 DNA reads TGTGCCACCTCGATGAGGTCCTACAATGAGCAGTTCTTC. Protein: CATSMRSYNEQFF.

The CDR3, as DNA: TGTGCCAGCAGCCAAGATGGGAGCTCTGGAAACACCATATATTTT. This gives the protein CASSQDGSSGNTIYF. V usage is TRBV4-2 and J usage is TRBJ1-3, with D uncertain. This CDR3 has 15 amino acids. Germline CDR1 LGHNA, CDR2 YNFKEQ. Trimming left V 0 bases short and J 0 bases short, with 6 bases between.

Only a few counts were recorded for this clonotype. This chain connects TRBV15 to TRBJ2-5; TRBD2 might be the D (6 bases). This CDR3 comprises 19 residues. Germline values: CDR1 LNHNV, CDR2 YYDKDF (reference sequence). Trimming cost V 0 bases and J 4 bases, with 24 bases left between them. CDR3 sequence reads: CATSREGGQIHRFGETQYF. CDR3 nucleotide sequence: TGTGCCACCAGCAGAGAAGGAGGGCAGATCCACCGGTTTGGAGAGACCCAGTACTTC.

This clonotype has just a few counts. The chain uses TRBV10-3 and TRBJ2-2; a weak D match, TRBD1 (7 bases). V lost 4 bases and J 6 bases, leaving 18 bases between the germline ends. Germline CDR1 is ENHRY and CDR2 is SYGVKD. The CDR3 covers 16 residues. CDR3 sequence reads: CAISVTGAPSAGELFF. CDR3 bases: TGTGCCATCAGTGTTACAGGGGCCCCTAGCGCCGGGGAGCTGTTTTTT.

The rearrangement joins TRBV13 to TRBJ1-1; weak D call: TRBD1 (5 bases). Germline V gives CDR1 PRHDT, CDR2 FYEKMQ (reference sequence). Trimming took 5 bases from V and 1 from J, leaving 11 bases between them. This CDR3 has 14 residues. The CDR3 DNA follows: TGTGCCAGCAGCGTCAGGGCCTCGAACACTGAAGCTTTCTTT. Its translation is CASSVRASNTEAFF.

The gene calls are TRBV27 and TRBJ1-5; D uncertain. The CDR3 is 14 amino acids. Trimming removed 6 bases from V and 7 bases from J, with 16 bases in between. CDR1 and CDR2 from the germline V gene are MNHEY and SMNVEV (reference sequence). The CDR3 nucleotides are TGTGCCAGCAGCCCAGCTGGGGATTTGCAGCCCCAGCATTTT. Protein: CASSPAGDLQPQHF.

This clonotype was detected many times. The chain links TRBV11-1 to TRBJ2-2; D gene uncertain. The germline CDR1 and CDR2 sequences are SGHAT and FQDESV (reference sequence). The ends were cut back, 4 bases at V and 3 bases at J, with 12 bases in the middle. This CDR3 is 15 amino acids long. CDR3 amino acids: CASSWDTGYTGELFF. In nucleotides, the CDR3 is TGTGCCAGCAGCTGGGATACTGGCTACACCGGGGAGCTGTTTTTT.

This clonotype has just a few counts. V usage is TRBV4-3 and J usage is TRBJ1-1; D unclear. Trimming took 0 bases from V and 3 from J, leaving 5 bases between them. Per germline, CDR1 LGHNA and CDR2 YSLEER. CDR3 length equals 13 residues. This CDR3 is CASSQEVYTEAFF. The CDR3 DNA is TGCGCCAGCAGCCAAGAAGTGTACACTGAAGCTTTCTTT.

The CDR3 region is CASSEDGSAVYEQYF. Written as DNA, the CDR3 is TGTGCCAGCAGTGAGGACGGGTCCGCTGTCTACGAGCAGTACTTC. The V call is TRBV6-1, the J call TRBJ2-7; no firm D call. V lost 3 bases and J 3 bases, leaving 15 bases between the germline ends. Germline V lookup: CDR1 MNHNS, CDR2 SASEGT. The CDR3 covers 15 residues.

The V and J genes are TRBV10-3 and TRBJ2-3; 15 positions match TRBD2. Germline V gene data show CDR1 as ENHRY and CDR2 as SYGVKD. V shed 6 bases, J shed 1 base, and the junction held 14 bases outside the gene matches. This CDR3 has 20 residues. The CDR3 protein is CAIRRIGLAGGPPGTDTQYF. The CDR3 bases are TGTGCCATCAGAAGAATTGGACTAGCGGGGGGGCCACCCGGCACAGATACGCAGTATTTT.

This clonotype was recorded many times. V usage is TRBV7-3 and J usage is TRBJ2-3; 11 bases fit TRBD2. The V gene end was trimmed by 5 bases and the J gene end by 4 bases; junction bases not matched to a gene: 5. The CDR3 sequence is 15 residues long. Germline V gene sequence: CDR1 SGHTA, CDR2 FQGTGA. CDR3 sequence reads: CASSRSGGAADTQYF. The CDR3 DNA follows: TGTGCCAGCAGCCGTAGCGGGGGGGCGGCAGATACGCAGTATTTT.

This clonotype was seen only a few times. The chain recombines TRBV27 with TRBJ2-1; TRBD2 aligns across 9 bases. CDR3 length: 15 residues. J gave up 7 bases and V 0 bases, and 4 bases lay outside the gene matches. Germline V gene lookup returns CDR1 MNHEY and CDR2 SMNVEV (reference sequence). The DNA of the CDR3 is TGTGCCAGCAGTTTATCTAGCGGGGGAGGTAATGAGCAGTTCTTC. This sequence encodes CASSLSSGGGNEQFF.

This clonotype was seen only a few times. This chain connects TRBV7-8 to TRBJ2-1; 9 bases map to TRBD2. The trim removed 1 base at V and 6 bases at J, leaving 7 bases unmatched. Germline CDR1 is SGHVS and CDR2 is FQNEAQ. The CDR3 sequence is 16 residues long. CDR3 in amino acids: CASSLEAGGPLNEQFF. CDR3 nucleotide sequence: TGTGCCAGCAGCTTAGAGGCGGGGGGGCCACTCAATGAGCAGTTCTTC.

Concerning this clonotype: Since a much larger clone is just one base distant, this may be a read error. J is TRBJ2-6 and V is TRBV7-8, with TRBD1 matching over 7 bases. The CDR3 is made up of 15 amino acids. Germline V lookup: CDR1 SGHVS, CDR2 FQNEAQ. Germline trimming cut 3 bases from V and 3 bases from J; bases unmatched to any gene: 2. The CDR3: CASSFRGLGANVLTF. Written as DNA, the CDR3 is TGTGCCAGCAGCTTTAGGGGGCTTGGGGCCAACGTCCTGACTTTC.

The rearrangement links TRBV6-5 to TRBJ2-5; 10 nucleotides match TRBD2. V shed 5 bases, J shed 2 bases, and the junction held 5 bases outside the gene matches. Germline V gene sequence: CDR1 MNHEY, CDR2 SVGAGI. The CDR3 is 15 residues long. CDR3 sequence (DNA): TGTGCCAGCAGTGCTAGCGGGGGACCTCAAGAGACCCAGTACTTC. This translates into CASSASGGPQETQYF.

The table lists this clonotype with many counts. Here the CDR3 reads CASSLSGRQGAYEQYV. In DNA, the CDR3 is TGTGCCAGCAGCTTATCGGGCCGACAGGGCGCCTACGAGCAGTACGTC. The chain uses TRBV7-2 and TRBJ2-7; 7 bases fit TRBD1. Losses at the gene ends were 2 bases for V and 2 bases for J; bases not matched to a gene: 9. The length of the CDR3 is 16 residues. Germline V lookup: CDR1 SGHTA, CDR2 FQGNSA.

The chain employs TRBV10-3 and TRBJ1-1; possible D gene TRBD1, 5 bases. The germline V and J ends were trimmed by 0 bases and 3 bases, with 11 bases remaining between them. In germline, CDR1 is ENHRY, CDR2 SYGVKD. The CDR3 contains 15 residues. CDR3 residues: CAISESRGWDTEAFF. The CDR3 DNA reads TGTGCCATCAGTGAGTCGCGGGGGTGGGACACTGAAGCTTTCTTT.

This clonotype was seen ten or more times. The chain couples TRBV10-3 to TRBJ1-5, with D possibly TRBD1 on 5 matching bases. Trimming left V 6 bases short and J 4 bases short, with 13 bases between. The CDR3 contains 14 residues. Germline values: CDR1 ENHRY, CDR2 SYGVKD. Here the CDR3 DNA reads TGTGCCATCAGCCAAACTCCAGGGAATCAGCCCCAGCATTTT. Translation gives CAISQTPGNQPQHF.

The chain recombines TRBV27 with TRBJ2-1, with D hard to call. Germline CDR1 MNHEY, CDR2 SMNVEV (reference sequence). V dropped 1 base and J dropped 2 bases, with 12 bases sitting between them. This CDR3 comprises 16 residues. The CDR3 DNA follows: TGTGCCAGCAGTTTATTCAGCCCTTCAACCTACAATGAGCAGTTCTTC. Protein sequence: CASSLFSPSTYNEQFF.

The rearrangement uses TRBV7-2 and TRBJ1-2; 8 bases match TRBD1. In germline, CDR1 is SGHTA, CDR2 FQGNSA. The V and J ends lost 2 bases and 2 bases, in that order; junction bases with no gene match: 13. This CDR3 is built from 18 residues. The CDR3 DNA reads as TGTGCCAGCAGCTTAACCCGGGACAGGCGGAGGACCAACTATGGCTACACCTTC. It yields the protein CASSLTRDRRRTNYGYTF.

There are many counts of this clonotype. The chain has TRBV7-6 and TRBJ1-1, with no clear D. Trimming took 1 base from V and 0 from J, leaving 12 bases between them. The CDR3 extends over 16 amino acids. Germline V lookup: CDR1 SGHVS, CDR2 FNYEAQ. CDR3 in amino acids: CASSLVAPRMNTEAFF. The DNA of the CDR3 is TGTGCCAGCAGCTTAGTGGCTCCACGGATGAACACTGAAGCTTTCTTT.

This chain uses TRBV7-9 with TRBJ2-2; TRBD1 is a possible D gene (6 bases). Germline CDR1 and CDR2: SEHNR and FQNEAQ (reference sequence). The CDR3 runs to 16 residues. V lost 5 bases and J lost 7, with 20 bases in between. The CDR3 DNA follows: TGTGCCAGCAGCCCGCCCGGGACATTTGTAAACGGGGAGCTGTTTTTT. It codes for CASSPPGTFVNGELFF.

This chain joins TRBV12-3 or TRBV12-4 and TRBJ2-3; 7 bases are a match to TRBD1. The CDR3 is made up of 14 amino acids. Trimming took 6 bases from V and 2 from J; bases not matched to a gene: 5. CDR3 loop: CASSLQGNTDTQYF. CDR3 in DNA: TGTGCCAGCAGCCTACAGGGGAACACAGATACGCAGTATTTT.

The CDR3 loop is CASFPLDGEETQYF. Written as DNA, the CDR3 is TGTGCCAGCTTTCCACTTGATGGTGAGGAGACCCAGTACTTC. The V call is TRBV7-9, the J call TRBJ2-5; D is ambiguous. CDR1 SEHNR and CDR2 FQNEAQ come from the germline V gene (reference sequence). The CDR3 contains 14 residues. The ends were cut back, 8 bases at V and 5 bases at J, with 18 bases in the middle.

This clonotype has a handful of counts. The chain couples TRBV13 to TRBJ1-6; no clear D. Germline V CDR1 and CDR2: PRHDT, FYEKMQ (reference sequence). This CDR3 is built from 14 residues. Trimming removed 0 bases from V and 8 bases from J, with 8 bases in between. The CDR3 coding sequence is TGTGCCAGCAGCTTAGGGGGCCTCTATTCACCCCTCCACTTT. Its translation is CASSLGGLYSPLHF.

This clonotype occurred many times. The rearrangement joins TRBV7-2 to TRBJ1-5; TRBD1 aligns across 7 bases. CDR3 length: 15 amino acids. Germline V lookup: CDR1 SGHTA, CDR2 FQGNSA. The junction had 11 bases not matched to a gene; V was cut back by 5 bases and J by 7 bases. The CDR3 sequence is CASSLNRGPAQPQHF. For the CDR3, the DNA is TGTGCCAGCAGCCTAAACAGGGGACCGGCACAGCCCCAGCATTTT.